The clone carrying this T cell receptor (beta chain) was counted only a few times. Its antigen is not known. The Oncomine TCR Beta short-read assay sequenced DNA from cultured CD4+ T cells. TCRdb re-analysed the PCR reads in MiXCR, keeping a single row per CDR3 protein. The repertoire holds about 13,000 distinct CDR3 sequences, 25% to 30% seen once, with roughly 32% in the top ten. This sample is part of a study of vaccination and CD4 T cells after COVID-19. Overall study context: The post-COVID sampling time was a median roughly 100 days after diagnosis, ranging from 35 to 161. Cells were stimulated with overlapping spike peptide pools from SARS-CoV-2, HCoV-NL63, HCoV-OC43 and HCoV-229E. Some control cultures received a CEFX pool, which served as the positive control. Others received an HIV-1 Nef pool or no peptide.

The sample's treatment: roughly nine-day PBMC culture with coronavirus spike peptide pools or control peptides (ViraFEST assay). The V gene end was trimmed by 5 bases and the J gene end by 3 bases; junction bases not matched to a gene: 2. This CDR3 has 14 residues. CDR1 is SEHNR and CDR2 is FQNEAQ in the germline V gene (reference sequence). This chain connects TRBV7-9 to TRBJ2-5, with 11 positions matching TRBD2. The specimen comprised CD4+ T cells from blood, cultured in vitro, sampled before SARS-CoV-2 vaccination. The sequence derives from a human donor who received a COVID-19 vaccine. CDR3 protein: CASSAGLAEETQYF. In nucleotides, the CDR3 is TGTGCCAGCAGCGCGGGACTAGCGGAAGAGACCCAGTACTTC.